A selection of T cell receptor beta chains follows, all from one sample in a study of shared clonotypes between healthy human individuals. The data were produced by immunoSEQ multiplex PCR, yet TCRdb's version contains in-frame clones alone and is incomplete. The profile shows hundreds of thousands of clones, 55% to 85% of them singletons. The material sequenced was memory CD4+ T cells sorted from blood. The receptors originated from a woman in her twenties or thirties in good health. CDR3s include the opening cysteine and the closing phenylalanine or tryptophan. Each record gives: V gene, D gene, clone size, J gene, CDR3 DNA, CDR3 protein. The D gene is left open where the match is weak. A row's size may be missing; if present it is once, few, many or a size class.

V gene: TRBV6-6
D gene: -
clone size: -
J gene: TRBJ2-2
CDR3 DNA: TGTGCCAGCAGTTACAATTCGCCGGGGCGGTCCGGGGAGCTGTTTTTT
CDR3 protein: CASSYNSPGRSGELFF

V gene: TRBV13
D gene: TRBD2
clone size: -
J gene: TRBJ2-7
CDR3 DNA: TGTGCCAGCAGCTTAGGGGGATTAGGTAGCGGGAGCTCCTACGAGCAGTACTTC
CDR3 protein: CASSLGGLGSGSSYEQYF

V gene: TRBV2
D gene: -
clone size: -
J gene: TRBJ1-2
CDR3 DNA: TGTGCCTTAGCGGGCAGGGGCGCTAACTATGGCTACACCTTC
CDR3 protein: CALAGRGANYGYTF

V gene: TRBV6-1
D gene: -
clone size: -
J gene: TRBJ1-1
CDR3 DNA: TGTGCCAGCAGCGTAAGGGGGGATACTGAAGCTTTCTTT
CDR3 protein: CASSVRGDTEAFF

V gene: TRBV14
D gene: -
clone size: -
J gene: TRBJ2-1
CDR3 DNA: TGTGCCAGCAGCCAAGACCCAAGAGGTGAGCAGTTCTTC
CDR3 protein: CASSQDPRGEQFF

V gene: TRBV11-2
D gene: TRBD1
clone size: once
J gene: TRBJ2-1
CDR3 DNA: TGTGCCAGCAACCGGGACAGGGCCTACAATGAGCAGTTCTTC
CDR3 protein: CASNRDRAYNEQFF

V gene: TRBV19
D gene: -
clone size: -
J gene: TRBJ1-5
CDR3 DNA: TGTGCCAGTAGTTTCGGGACAAGGGGAACTCAGCCCCAGCATTTT
CDR3 protein: CASSFGTRGTQPQHF

V gene: TRBV28
D gene: -
clone size: -
J gene: TRBJ1-2
CDR3 DNA: TGTGCCAGCAGTCCCTACCCCCCTAATAACTATGGCTACACCTTC
CDR3 protein: CASSPYPPNNYGYTF

V gene: TRBV29-1
D gene: TRBD1
clone size: -
J gene: TRBJ1-1
CDR3 DNA: TGCAGCGTTATAGATGACAGGGGGTTAATTGGAGGGATGAACACTGAAGCTTTCTTT
CDR3 protein: CSVIDDRGLIGGMNTEAFF

V gene: TRBV6-1
D gene: -
clone size: -
J gene: TRBJ1-5
CDR3 DNA: TGTGCCAGCAGTGTCTCGGGTACAGGCAATCAGCCCCAGCATTTT
CDR3 protein: CASSVSGTGNQPQHF

V gene: TRBV7-9
D gene: -
clone size: -
J gene: TRBJ2-2
CDR3 DNA: TGTGCCAGCAGCTTAGTCTCGGGTTCCGGGGAGCTGTTTTTT
CDR3 protein: CASSLVSGSGELFF

V gene: TRBV7-8
D gene: -
clone size: -
J gene: TRBJ2-7
CDR3 DNA: TGTGCCAGCAGCTCGGAGGGGAGAGGGGACATCTCCTACGAGCAGTACTTC
CDR3 protein: CASSSEGRGDISYEQYF

V gene: TRBV4-1
D gene: TRBD1
clone size: -
J gene: TRBJ2-7
CDR3 DNA: TGCGCCAGCAGCTGGGACAGCGCCTACGAGCAGTACTTC
CDR3 protein: CASSWDSAYEQYF

V gene: TRBV4-2
D gene: -
clone size: -
J gene: TRBJ1-2
CDR3 DNA: TGTGCCAGCAGCCAAGCGGGGGGAGATGGCTACACCTTC
CDR3 protein: CASSQAGGDGYTF

V gene: TRBV6-1
D gene: TRBD1
clone size: many
J gene: TRBJ2-7
CDR3 DNA: TGTGCCAGCAGTGAACAGGGGGCGGGGGAGCAGTACTTC
CDR3 protein: CASSEQGAGEQYF

V gene: TRBV2
D gene: -
clone size: -
J gene: TRBJ2-7
CDR3 DNA: TGTGCCAGCAAGATTCAGATGGAGCAGTACTTC
CDR3 protein: CASKIQMEQYF

V gene: TRBV28
D gene: -
clone size: -
J gene: TRBJ1-2
CDR3 DNA: TGTGCCAGCGTCCTCGGGGGCCGGGCGAACTATGGCTACACCTTC
CDR3 protein: CASVLGGRANYGYTF

V gene: TRBV6-1
D gene: -
clone size: -
J gene: TRBJ1-2
CDR3 DNA: TGTGCCAGCAGGGCGACAGTAGTCTATGGCTACACCTTC
CDR3 protein: CASRATVVYGYTF

V gene: TRBV15
D gene: -
clone size: -
J gene: TRBJ2-5
CDR3 DNA: TGTGCCACCAGCAGAGCGGCGGGATCAGAGACCCAGTACTTC
CDR3 protein: CATSRAAGSETQYF

V gene: TRBV9
D gene: TRBD1
clone size: once
J gene: TRBJ1-5
CDR3 DNA: TGTGCCAGCAGCGTCGGACAGGGACTTTATAGCAATCAGCCCCAGCATTTT
CDR3 protein: CASSVGQGLYSNQPQHF

V gene: TRBV6-5
D gene: -
clone size: -
J gene: TRBJ1-1
CDR3 DNA: TGTGCCAGCAGTTCCGGACCGACAGGAACCTACACTGAAGCTTTCTTT
CDR3 protein: CASSSGPTGTYTEAFF

V gene: TRBV4-2
D gene: -
clone size: -
J gene: TRBJ2-5
CDR3 DNA: TGTGCCAGCAGCCATGGTTCCCAGTACCAAGAGACCCAGTACTTC
CDR3 protein: CASSHGSQYQETQYF

V gene: TRBV5-4
D gene: TRBD1
clone size: -
J gene: TRBJ1-3
CDR3 DNA: TGTGCCAGCAGCTTTGACAGGGCCAGAAACACCATATATTTT
CDR3 protein: CASSFDRARNTIYF

V gene: TRBV29-1
D gene: -
clone size: -
J gene: TRBJ2-1
CDR3 DNA: TGCAGCTTAGGGCGTTACTCCTACAATGAGCAGTTCTTC
CDR3 protein: CSLGRYSYNEQFF

V gene: TRBV5-1
D gene: TRBD2
clone size: few
J gene: TRBJ2-1
CDR3 DNA: TGCGCCAGCAGCTTAGCGACTAGCGGTTACAATGAGCAGTTCTTC
CDR3 protein: CASSLATSGYNEQFF

V gene: TRBV29-1
D gene: TRBD2
clone size: -
J gene: TRBJ2-5
CDR3 DNA: TGCAGCGTTGAAGGAATAGCGGGAGTAGGCGAGACCCAGTACTTC
CDR3 protein: CSVEGIAGVGETQYF

V gene: TRBV5-1
D gene: -
clone size: -
J gene: TRBJ2-4
CDR3 DNA: TGCGCCAGCAGCTTGGATAATGCACAAAAAAACATTCAGTACTTC
CDR3 protein: CASSLDNAQKNIQYF

V gene: TRBV6-5
D gene: -
clone size: -
J gene: TRBJ1-1
CDR3 DNA: TGTGCCAGCAGTTCTCTTGGGGACACTGAAGCTTTCTTT
CDR3 protein: CASSSLGDTEAFF

V gene: TRBV11-2
D gene: -
clone size: -
J gene: TRBJ2-5
CDR3 DNA: TGTGCCAGCAGCTTAGCCGCAAGCAGGGAGACCCAGTACTTC
CDR3 protein: CASSLAASRETQYF

V gene: TRBV9
D gene: -
clone size: -
J gene: TRBJ2-3
CDR3 DNA: TGTGCCAGCAGCGTACATGGAGATACGCAGTATTTT
CDR3 protein: CASSVHGDTQYF

V gene: TRBV7-8
D gene: TRBD2
clone size: -
J gene: TRBJ2-7
CDR3 DNA: TGTGCCAGCAGCCCGAGGTATCCGGGACTAGCCTACGAGCAGTACTTC
CDR3 protein: CASSPRYPGLAYEQYF

V gene: TRBV5-1
D gene: -
clone size: few
J gene: TRBJ2-6
CDR3 DNA: TGCGCCAGCAGCTCTGGGACATCTGGGGCCAACGTCCTGACTTTC
CDR3 protein: CASSSGTSGANVLTF

V gene: TRBV7-2
D gene: -
clone size: -
J gene: TRBJ2-7
CDR3 DNA: TGTGCCAGCAGCTCCAAAACCGGGACCACGTACGAGCAGTACTTC
CDR3 protein: CASSSKTGTTYEQYF

V gene: TRBV28
D gene: TRBD1
clone size: once
J gene: TRBJ1-5
CDR3 DNA: TGTGCCAGCACCAGAGCCGGGACAGCGACCAATCAGCCCCAGCATTTT
CDR3 protein: CASTRAGTATNQPQHF

V gene: TRBV29-1
D gene: -
clone size: -
J gene: TRBJ1-4
CDR3 DNA: TGCAGCGCCGGGCAGGGTCGAGAAAAACTGTTTTTT
CDR3 protein: CSAGQGREKLFF

V gene: TRBV9
D gene: -
clone size: -
J gene: TRBJ1-2
CDR3 DNA: TGTGCCAGCAGCGTAGCGCCGGACGGAGGCTACACCTTC
CDR3 protein: CASSVAPDGGYTF

V gene: TRBV7-2
D gene: -
clone size: -
J gene: TRBJ2-4
CDR3 DNA: TGTGCCAGCAGTACTCATTCCGGCTGGGTCAAAAACATTCAGTACTTC
CDR3 protein: CASSTHSGWVKNIQYF

V gene: TRBV27
D gene: -
clone size: -
J gene: TRBJ2-7
CDR3 DNA: TGTGCCAGCAGTTCGCTCGACTCCTACGAGCAGTACTTC
CDR3 protein: CASSSLDSYEQYF

V gene: TRBV7-2
D gene: -
clone size: -
J gene: TRBJ2-5
CDR3 DNA: TGTGCCAGCAGACTCTCGGCCCCAGGGAGAGGGGAGACCCAGTACTTC
CDR3 protein: CASRLSAPGRGETQYF

V gene: TRBV6-5
D gene: -
clone size: -
J gene: TRBJ2-7
CDR3 DNA: TGTGCCAGCAAACCACAGCGAACCTACGAGCAGTACTTC
CDR3 protein: CASKPQRTYEQYF

V gene: TRBV28
D gene: -
clone size: -
J gene: TRBJ1-1
CDR3 DNA: TGTGCCAGCAGTACGGCCGGCGGGGCCTGGGGGACTGAAGCTTTCTTT
CDR3 protein: CASSTAGGAWGTEAFF

V gene: TRBV11-2
D gene: -
clone size: many
J gene: TRBJ2-2
CDR3 DNA: TGTGCCAGCAGCTTAGGGGGTAGGGCGGCCTCGGGGAACACCGGGGAGCTGTTTTTT
CDR3 protein: CASSLGGRAASGNTGELFF